These 18 T cell receptor beta chains originate from one sample sequenced in a study of cytomegalovirus exposure and HLA in healthy donors. TCRdb keeps only in-frame clones here, not all; method: immunoSEQ multiplex PCR. The table shows approximately 76,000 clones, with around 94% occurring only once. The material sequenced was PBMCs. Receptors were obtained from a woman younger than 35 in good health and CMV-seropositive.

A single count supports this clone. V is TRBV11-3 and J is TRBJ1-4; D is perhaps TRBD1 (5 bases). The germline V gene has CDR1 SGHNT and CDR2 YENEEA. V shed 5 bases and J shed 4 bases, with 11 bases lying between them. CDR3 length: 14 amino acids. CDR3 residues: CASSPLGGNEKLFF. For the CDR3, the DNA is TGTGCCAGCAGCCCCCTGGGGGGTAATGAAAAACTGTTTTTT.

The chain combines TRBV5-4 with TRBJ2-2; D uncertain. This CDR3 comprises 13 residues. Germline lookup yields CDR1 SGHNT and CDR2 YYREEE (reference sequence). Trimming removed 1 base from V and 7 bases from J, with 8 bases in between. CDR3 protein: CASSLTVGGELFF. CDR3 DNA sequence: TGTGCCAGCAGCTTGACAGTGGGCGGGGAGCTGTTTTTT.

The chain has TRBV27 and TRBJ2-1; the match to TRBD2 covers 12 bases. Germline-derived CDR1 and CDR2 are MNHEY and SMNVEV (reference sequence). V shed 6 bases and J 5 bases; nucleotides not matched to a gene: 8. CDR3 length equals 16 residues. The CDR3 reads CASSRILAGGDNEQFF. CDR3 coding DNA: TGTGCCAGCAGCCGAATTCTAGCGGGAGGGGACAATGAGCAGTTCTTC.

The chain combines TRBV4-1 with TRBJ2-4; TRBD2 might be the D (6 bases). There are 11 residues in the CDR3. V was cut by 3 bases and J by 16 bases, with 13 bases left in between. Per germline, CDR1 MGHRA and CDR2 YSYEKL. DNA of the CDR3: TGCGCCAGCAGCCAGCCAGGGACTTTTTACTTC. Its translation: CASSQPGTFYF.

The chain joins TRBV5-1 to TRBJ1-4; 8 positions agree with TRBD1. This CDR3 is built from 15 residues. Germline CDR1 SGHRS, CDR2 YFSETQ. V was pared by 4 bases and J by 6 bases, with 8 bases of the junction left unmatched. The CDR3 DNA follows: TGCGCCAGCAGCCTGGAGGGCAGGGGGCATGAAAAACTGTTTTTT. The encoded protein is CASSLEGRGHEKLFF.

The rearrangement links TRBV5-1 to TRBJ1-2, with D possibly TRBD1 on 5 matching bases. Germline-derived CDR1 and CDR2 are SGHRS and YFSETQ. Trimming cost V 1 base and J 4 bases, with 23 bases left between them. The CDR3 has 18 amino acids. CDR3 DNA sequence: TGCGCCAGCAGCTTGTCACCTGGGACGGGGGGTAATTTCTATGGCTACACCTTC. Translation: CASSLSPGTGGNFYGYTF. Complete variable domain (other parts from reference TRBV5-1 and TRBJ1-2): KAGVTQTPRYLIKTRGQQVTLSCSPISGHRSVSWYQQTPGQGLQFLFEYFSETQRNKGNFPGRFSGRQFSNSRSEMNVSTLELGDSALYLCASSLSPGTGGNFYGYTFGSGTRLTVV.

This clone was seen just once. The CDR3 bases are TGTGCCAGCAGCTTCTCGACTAGCGGGAGTGGGGATGAGCAGTTCTTC. Its protein is CASSFSTSGSGDEQFF. The chain uses TRBV11-3 and TRBJ2-1, with 12 nucleotides matching TRBD2. V lost 3 bases, J lost 8 bases, and 8 bases stayed unmatched. Germline CDR1 and CDR2: SGHNT and YENEEA. The CDR3 is 16 residues long.

The chain's CDR3 is CASSLAGDEQYF. For the CDR3, the DNA is TGTGCCAGCAGTTTGGCGGGGGACGAGCAGTACTTC. V gene TRBV28 combines with J gene TRBJ2-7, with 7 positions matching TRBD2. Germline V gene sequence: CDR1 MDHEN, CDR2 SYDVKM. V shed 3 bases, J shed 5 bases, and the junction held 1 base outside the gene matches. The CDR3 sequence is 12 residues long.

The chain has TRBV9 and TRBJ2-5; D might be TRBD2 (6 bases). This CDR3 comprises 15 residues. V was clipped by 4 bases and J by 2 bases, with 15 bases between them. Germline V gives CDR1 SGDLS, CDR2 YYNGEE. The CDR3 region is CASSPRLLAQETQYF. Here the CDR3 DNA reads TGTGCCAGCAGCCCTAGGTTACTAGCACAAGAGACCCAGTACTTC. Variable domain in full (rest from reference TRBV9 and TRBJ2-5): DSGVTQTPKHLITATGQRVTLRCSPRSGDLSVYWYQQSLDQGLQFLIQYYNGEERAKGNILERFSAQQFPDLHSELNLSSLELGDSALYFCASSPRLLAQETQYFGPGTRLLVL.

The J gene is TRBJ2-2, the V gene TRBV19, with D perhaps TRBD2 (5 bases). Trimming shortened V by 5 bases and J by 5 bases, and 21 bases separated the two germline ends. Germline CDR1 is LNHDA and CDR2 is SQIVND (reference sequence). The CDR3 has 17 residues. In DNA form, the CDR3 reads TGTGCCAGTAGTCCCGACCACCGCAGTGGGGAGACCGGGGAGCTGTTTTTT. This codes for CASSPDHRSGETGELFF.

J is TRBJ1-4 and V is TRBV30; the match to TRBD1 covers 9 bases. V dropped 2 bases and J dropped 7; count of bases not matched to a gene: 8. CDR3 size: 15 residues. In germline, CDR1 is GTSNPN, CDR2 SVGIG (reference sequence). CDR3 nucleotide sequence: TGTGCCTGGAGTCTCATAACAGGGGGCTCTGAAAAACTGTTTTTT. This codes for CAWSLITGGSEKLFF.

J is TRBJ2-5 and V is TRBV19, with D possibly TRBD1 on 6 matching bases. The CDR3 contains 13 residues. CDR1 is LNHDA and CDR2 is SQIVND in the germline V gene (reference sequence). The V end was cut by 4 bases, the J end by 5 bases, with 11 bases between. CDR3 nucleotides: TGTGCCAGTAGTAGTACAGGGTCGGAGACCCAGTACTTC. Translation gives CASSSTGSETQYF.

This clone was recorded once. This chain connects TRBV4-3 to TRBJ1-4, with TRBD1 as a possible D gene (5 bases). V was pared by 4 bases and J by 0 bases, with 9 bases between. Germline-derived CDR1 and CDR2 are LGHNA and YSLEER. The CDR3 spans 15 residues. CDR3 DNA: TGCGCCAGCAGCCCCCGGGACTCAACTAATGAAAAACTGTTTTTT. It specifies CASSPRDSTNEKLFF.

V usage is TRBV7-2 and J usage is TRBJ2-7, with D unresolved. Trimming took 3 bases from V and 3 from J, leaving 12 bases between them. The V gene's germline CDR1 is SGHTA and CDR2 FQGNSA. The CDR3 is 14 amino acids. DNA of the CDR3: TGTGCCAGCAGCTTCCGGAGCCCTAGCTACGAGCAGTACTTC. Translating gives CASSFRSPSYEQYF. Together with reference TRBV7-2 and TRBJ2-7, the CDR3 gives the full variable domain: GAGVSQSPSNKVTEKGKDVELRCDPISGHTALYWYRQSLGQGLEFLIYFQGNSAPDKSGLPSDRFSAERTGGSVSTLTIQRTQQEDSAVYLCASSFRSPSYEQYFGPGTRLTVT.

The chain has TRBV30 and TRBJ1-3; 11 bases fit TRBD1. Unmatched junction bases numbered 4, after V lost 4 bases and J lost 2 bases. The CDR3 loop spans 15 amino acids. CDR1 is GTSNPN, CDR2 SVGIG, per germline (reference sequence). CDR3 in amino acids: CAWILDRGPGNTIYF. For the CDR3, the DNA is TGTGCCTGGATCTTGGACAGGGGGCCTGGAAACACCATATATTTT.

V is TRBV18 and J is TRBJ1-1; D perhaps matches TRBD1 (6 bases). Germline values: CDR1 KGHSH, CDR2 LQKENI. CDR3 length equals 14 residues. The V gene lost 7 bases and the J gene lost 4 bases, with 16 bases spanning the gap. The CDR3 here is CASYPGTRTTEAFF. The DNA of the CDR3 is TGTGCCAGCTATCCCGGGACAAGGACCACTGAAGCTTTCTTT.

The chain employs TRBV10-3 and TRBJ2-5, with TRBD1 matching over 7 bases. V lost 0 bases to trimming and J lost 3 bases; unmatched junction nucleotides: 1. The CDR3 contains 14 residues. Germline V CDR1 and CDR2: ENHRY, SYGVKD. CDR3 nucleotides: TGTGCCATCAGTGAGTCGGGGACAGAAGAGACCCAGTACTTC. It is translated as CAISESGTEETQYF.

The V gene is TRBV4-3, the J gene TRBJ2-2; 9 bases line up with TRBD1. The CDR3 runs 17 residues. Germline assignment: CDR1 LGHNA and CDR2 YSLEER. J lost 3 bases, V lost 4 bases, and 9 bases had no gene match. The chain's CDR3 is CASSRNGQGTDTGELFF. The CDR3 DNA sequence: TGCGCCAGCAGCCGCAACGGACAGGGGACAGACACCGGGGAGCTGTTTTTT.